The 30 T cell receptor beta chains below all came from one sample that was sequenced in a study of blood T cell repertoires in COVID-19. The assay was immunoSEQ multiplex PCR, and TCRdb's table has in-frame clones only and misses some. The sample has about 170,000 clones; roughly four fifths are singletons. Material: peripheral blood. These receptor sequences come from a woman of 80 years or more with COVID-19, enrolled during active disease.

This chain joins TRBV3-1 (or the pseudogene TRBV3-2) and TRBJ2-2, with no clear D. CDR1 and CDR2 from the germline V gene are LGHDT and YNNKEL (reference sequence). The V end lost 4 bases, the J end lost 6 bases, and 12 bases lay between the germline ends. The CDR3 is 14 amino acids. This CDR3 is CASSRNPGSGELFF. In DNA form, the CDR3 reads TGTGCCAGCAGCCGGAACCCGGGTTCCGGGGAGCTGTTTTTT.

The rearrangement uses TRBV6-2 or TRBV6-3 and TRBJ2-7; D is perhaps TRBD1 (6 bases). Germline V lookup: CDR1 MNHEY, CDR2 SVGEGT. There are 12 residues in the CDR3. Trimming pared 5 bases from V and 6 bases from J, leaving 11 bases between. The CDR3 sequence: CASSKQGFEQYF. The CDR3 DNA is TGTGCCAGCAGTAAACAGGGTTTCGAGCAGTACTTC.

The chain links TRBV11-1 to TRBJ2-2; perhaps TRBD2 as D (6 bases). This CDR3 contains 14 residues. V gave up 2 bases and J gave up 4 bases, with 8 bases separating them. Germline V CDR1 and CDR2: SGHAT, FQDESV (reference sequence). DNA of the CDR3: TGTGCCAGCAGCTTAACGCGGGGCACCGGGGAGCTGTTTTTT. This gives the protein CASSLTRGTGELFF. Supplemented by reference TRBV11-1 and TRBJ2-2, the full variable domain reads EAEVAQSPRYKITEKSQAVAFWCDPISGHATLYWYRQILGQGPELLVQFQDESVVDDSQLPKDRFSAERLKGVDSTLKIQPAELGDSAMYLCASSLTRGTGELFFGEGSRLTVL.

The genes are TRBV27 and TRBJ1-5; D is possibly TRBD1 (5 bases). Trimming stripped 1 base from V and 7 bases from J, with 14 bases between. Per the germline V gene, CDR1 is MNHEY and CDR2 is SMNVEV (reference sequence). CDR3 length equals 15 residues. As DNA, the CDR3 is TGTGCCAGCAGTTTATTTGGCCAGGGAAACCAGCCCCAGCATTTT. This gives the protein CASSLFGQGNQPQHF.

The chain couples TRBV6-2 or TRBV6-3 to TRBJ2-1, with 10 positions matching TRBD1. Germline assignment: CDR1 MNHEY and CDR2 SVGEGT. This CDR3 region has 15 residues. The ends lost 4 bases at V and 2 bases at J; junction bases unmatched: 2. Written as DNA, the CDR3 is TGTGCCAGCAGTTCAGGACAGGGGGCCTACAATGAGCAGTTCTTC. Translating it yields CASSSGQGAYNEQFF.

This clone was counted only a few times. The genes are TRBV2 and TRBJ2-3; D may be TRBD2 (5 bases). CDR1 SNHLY and CDR2 FYNNEI come from the germline V gene. With 2 bases removed from V and 2 bases from J, the gap between germline ends came to 14 bases. The CDR3 sequence is 16 residues long. CDR3: CASSELQRIITDTQYF. The CDR3 DNA follows: TGTGCCAGCAGTGAACTTCAGCGGATAATCACAGATACGCAGTATTTT.

The V call is TRBV5-1, the J call TRBJ2-2; 9 nucleotides agree with TRBD2. The J segment lost 3 bases and the V segment lost 1 base, leaving 4 bases of the junction unmatched. Germline lookup yields CDR1 SGHRS and CDR2 YFSETQ. The CDR3 extends over 16 amino acids. Here the CDR3 DNA reads TGCGCCAGCAGCTTGCGTCCTAGCGGGGACACCGGGGAGCTGTTTTTT. It yields the protein CASSLRPSGDTGELFF. The entire variable domain, with the rest obtained from reference TRBV5-1 and TRBJ2-2, is as follows: KAGVTQTPRYLIKTRGQQVTLSCSPISGHRSVSWYQQTPGQGLQFLFEYFSETQRNKGNFPGRFSGRQFSNSRSEMNVSTLELGDSALYLCASSLRPSGDTGELFFGEGSRLTVL.

V usage is TRBV3-1 (or the pseudogene TRBV3-2) and J usage is TRBJ2-7, with TRBD1 matching 10 bases. Unmatched junction bases numbered 0, after V lost 1 base and J lost 6 bases. The CDR3 sequence is 13 residues long. The V gene's germline CDR1 is LGHDT and CDR2 YNNKEL (reference sequence). The CDR3 sequence is CASSQGTGGEQYF. CDR3 in DNA: TGTGCCAGCAGCCAAGGGACAGGGGGCGAGCAGTACTTC.

This chain joins TRBV3-1 (or the pseudogene TRBV3-2) and TRBJ2-3; possible D gene TRBD1, 5 bases. Per germline, CDR1 LGHDT and CDR2 YNNKEL (reference sequence). There are 15 residues in the CDR3. The V end lost 4 bases, the J end lost 3 bases, and 14 bases lay between the germline ends. Written as DNA, the CDR3 is TGTGCCAGCAGCCCGAGCCAACCAGGGACAGATACGCAGTATTTT. Translated: CASSPSQPGTDTQYF.

This rearrangement joins TRBV6-2 or TRBV6-3 to TRBJ1-2; the D is unclear. With 6 bases removed from V and 5 bases from J, the gap between germline ends came to 10 bases. Germline V gives CDR1 MNHEY, CDR2 SVGEGT. CDR3 length equals 12 residues. In DNA, the CDR3 is TGTGCCAGCAGCCAGACACGGTATGGCTACACCTTC. Translating it yields CASSQTRYGYTF.

The chain links TRBV7-2 to TRBJ1-1; TRBD1 is a possible D gene (5 bases). V gave up 6 bases and J gave up 3 bases, with 17 bases separating them. Germline V lookup: CDR1 SGHTA, CDR2 FQGNSA. The CDR3 sequence is 15 residues long. CDR3 amino acids: CASRRQGGLDTEAFF. The CDR3 DNA sequence: TGTGCCAGCAGGCGCCAGGGAGGGCTGGACACTGAAGCTTTCTTT.

This clone has only a few counts. The chain is built from TRBV30 and TRBJ2-7; 9 nucleotides match TRBD1. Germline trimming cut 2 bases from V and 6 bases from J; bases unmatched to any gene: 11. Germline V lookup: CDR1 GTSNPN, CDR2 SVGIG (reference sequence). The CDR3 is 15 amino acids. CDR3 protein: CAWSSFHRGLGEQYF. CDR3 coding DNA: TGTGCCTGGAGTTCGTTTCACAGGGGGCTAGGCGAGCAGTACTTC.

This clone was detected only once. CDR3 protein: CSVEDWGQKTYEQYF. The DNA for the CDR3 is TGCAGCGTTGAAGATTGGGGCCAGAAGACCTACGAGCAGTACTTC. The chain employs TRBV29-1 and TRBJ2-7; tentatively, D is TRBD1 (5 bases). The CDR3 extends over 15 amino acids. Trimming pared 0 bases from V and 2 bases from J, leaving 14 bases between. The germline V gene has CDR1 SQVTM and CDR2 ANQGSEA.

The genes are TRBV6-5 and TRBJ1-2, with TRBD1 matching 9 bases. The germline CDR1 and CDR2 sequences are MNHEY and SVGAGI. The junction had 7 bases not matched to a gene; V was cut back by 6 bases and J by 8 bases. The CDR3 has 13 amino acids. CDR3 amino acids: CASSRGQGGGYTF. Here the CDR3 DNA reads TGTGCCAGCAGCCGGGGACAGGGAGGCGGCTACACCTTC.

The chain employs TRBV19 and TRBJ1-5; 7 nucleotides line up with TRBD1. V gave up 3 bases and J gave up 4 bases; unmatched junction bases: 6. CDR3 size: 15 residues. Looked up from germline, CDR1 is LNHDA and CDR2 is SQIVND (reference sequence). The CDR3 DNA sequence: TGTGCCAGTAGTATTCTTGGGGACAGTAATCAGCCCCAGCATTTT. As protein: CASSILGDSNQPQHF.

The V and J genes are TRBV30 and TRBJ2-2; 10 bases are shared with TRBD2. The CDR3 covers 16 residues. V trimming: 6 bases; J trimming: 6 bases; junction bases outside the gene matches: 13. The germline CDR1 and CDR2 sequences are GTSNPN and SVGIG (reference sequence). The CDR3: CACRTGASGRAGELFF. CDR3 nucleotide sequence: TGTGCCTGTAGGACCGGGGCTAGCGGGAGAGCCGGGGAGCTGTTTTTT.

This chain connects TRBV6-6 to TRBJ2-1, with TRBD2 matching 7 bases. V lost 2 bases, J lost 4 bases, and 5 bases stayed unmatched. Germline values: CDR1 MNHNY, CDR2 SVGAGI (reference sequence). CDR3 length: 15 amino acids. The CDR3 DNA reads TGTGCCAGCAGTTACGTGCAGGGAGGGTACAATGAGCAGTTCTTC. Translation gives CASSYVQGGYNEQFF.

This chain uses TRBV5-1 with TRBJ2-1, with 10 bases aligning to TRBD2. With V trimmed by 1 base and J by 7 bases, 5 bases remained unmatched. The CDR3 extends over 15 amino acids. The germline V gene encodes CDR1 SGHRS and CDR2 YFSETQ. The CDR3 sequence is CASSLPASGSNEQFF. DNA for the CDR3: TGCGCCAGCAGCTTGCCGGCTAGCGGGAGTAATGAGCAGTTCTTC.

This sequence joins TRBV6-2 or TRBV6-3 and TRBJ1-2; no definite D call. CDR1 and CDR2 (germline): MNHEY, SVGEGT. This CDR3 contains 14 residues. V was clipped by 6 bases and J by 3 bases, with 14 bases between them. CDR3 nucleotide sequence: TGTGCCAGCAGCTCCTATACAGAGCACTATGGCTACACCTTC. The encoded protein is CASSSYTEHYGYTF.

The chain joins TRBV27 to TRBJ1-2; D may be TRBD1 (5 bases). From germline, CDR1 is MNHEY and CDR2 SMNVEV (reference sequence). The CDR3 is 15 amino acids. Between the trimmed V and J ends, which lost 6 bases and 2 bases, there was a span of 16 bases. The CDR3 loop is CASSPRRGGNYGYTF. Here the CDR3 DNA reads TGTGCCAGCAGCCCCCGTCGGGGGGGAAACTATGGCTACACCTTC.

The gene calls are TRBV7-3 and TRBJ1-1, with 7 bases lining up with TRBD1. CDR1 and CDR2 (germline): SGHTA, FQGTGA. V dropped 4 bases and J dropped 5; count of bases not matched to a gene: 10. The CDR3 length is 15 residues. The CDR3: CASSSMTGQYTEAFF. DNA of the CDR3: TGTGCCAGCAGCTCCATGACAGGGCAATATACTGAAGCTTTCTTT.

The chain recombines TRBV27 with TRBJ2-2; possible D gene TRBD2, 6 bases. This CDR3 comprises 14 residues. The V gene's germline CDR1 is MNHEY and CDR2 SMNVEV (reference sequence). Between the trimmed V and J ends, which lost 6 bases and 7 bases, there was a span of 15 bases. The CDR3 here is CASSPTQGGGELFF. The CDR3 DNA reads TGTGCCAGCAGCCCCACCCAGGGAGGCGGGGAGCTGTTTTTT.

The chain combines TRBV21-1 with TRBJ1-1; TRBD1, the table's D call, lacks a check against the DNA. TRBV21-1 is noted as a pseudogene. The CDR3 contains 15 residues. CDR3: CASSKDREQNTEAFF. As DNA, the CDR3 is TGTGCCAGCAGCAAAGACAGAGAACAGAACACTGAAGCTTTCTTT.

This clone has only a few counts. The chain couples TRBV9 to TRBJ2-2; TRBD1 aligns across 7 bases. The germline V gene has CDR1 SGDLS and CDR2 YYNGEE. With 4 bases clipped from V and 4 bases from J, the junction kept 7 bases outside the gene matches. The CDR3 loop spans 15 amino acids. Written as DNA, the CDR3 is TGTGCCAGCAGCCCTCGACAGGGAGTCACCGGGGAGCTGTTTTTT. It specifies CASSPRQGVTGELFF. Full variable domain (outside the CDR3, taken from reference TRBV9 and TRBJ2-2): DSGVTQTPKHLITATGQRVTLRCSPRSGDLSVYWYQQSLDQGLQFLIQYYNGEERAKGNILERFSAQQFPDLHSELNLSSLELGDSALYFCASSPRQGVTGELFFGEGSRLTVL.

This chain connects TRBV7-3 to TRBJ2-5, with 10 bases that match TRBD2. The CDR3 sequence is 14 residues long. Germline CDR1 SGHTA, CDR2 FQGTGA. J was trimmed by 5 bases and V by 5 bases; bases with no gene match: 5. Here the CDR3 DNA reads TGTGCCAGCAGCCAGGATAGCGGGGGGGAGACCCAGTACTTC. It is translated as CASSQDSGGETQYF.

The genes are TRBV4-3 and TRBJ2-7, with D maybe TRBD1 (7 bases). Trimming cost V 4 bases and J 2 bases, with 12 bases left between them. Per the germline V gene, CDR1 is LGHNA and CDR2 is YSLEER. There are 14 residues in the CDR3. DNA for the CDR3: TGCGCCAGCAGCCCTGCGGGACAGCCCTACGAGCAGTACTTC. It codes for CASSPAGQPYEQYF.

There are many counts of this clone. This chain joins TRBV4-1 and TRBJ2-6, with D tentatively TRBD2 (6 bases). This CDR3 has 19 amino acids. Deletions cut 0 bases from V and 4 bases from J, with 19 bases between. Germline CDR1 is MGHRA and CDR2 is YSYEKL. CDR3 nucleotide sequence: TGCGCCAGCAGCCAAGATTTCGGGGGAGCAGGGCCGGGGGCCAACGTCCTGACTTTC. Its protein is CASSQDFGGAGPGANVLTF.

This clone was observed once. The chain recombines TRBV5-6 with TRBJ2-5, with 7 nucleotides matching TRBD1. After removal of 2 bases from V and 5 bases from J, the junction contained 3 bases not matched to a gene. Germline CDR1 SGHDT, CDR2 YYEEEE. CDR3 length: 13 residues. As DNA, the CDR3 is TGTGCCAGCAGCTTTACAGGGGTGGAGACCCAGTACTTC. It encodes CASSFTGVETQYF.

This chain joins TRBV11-3 and TRBJ2-5; TRBD2 is a possible D gene (5 bases). Germline CDR1 SGHNT, CDR2 YENEEA. The CDR3 is 13 residues long. V lost 5 bases and J lost 2, with 9 bases in between. DNA of the CDR3: TGTGCCAGCAGCAATAGCGTACAAGAGACCCAGTACTTC. Translated: CASSNSVQETQYF.

The V call is TRBV5-4, the J call TRBJ2-5, with 8 positions matching TRBD2. The V segment lost 5 bases and the J segment 4 bases; nucleotides outside the gene matches: 10. Germline assignment: CDR1 SGHNT and CDR2 YYREEE (reference sequence). CDR3 length: 15 residues. CDR3: CASSPGSGSSETQYF. DNA for the CDR3: TGTGCCAGCAGTCCCGGCAGCGGGAGCTCAGAGACCCAGTACTTC.